Presented here are 22 T cell receptor beta chains from one specimen sequenced in a study of blood T cell repertoires in COVID-19. The assay was immunoSEQ multiplex PCR, and TCRdb's table has in-frame clones only and misses some. Seen here are some 68,000 clones, 88% observed once, and the top ten hold 2% to 2.5%. Specimen: peripheral blood. The receptors shown here come from a human donor in a cohort sampled during active COVID-19.

Only one count was recorded for this clone. The genes are TRBV28 and TRBJ1-5; D possibly corresponds to TRBD1 (6 bases). Germline loops: CDR1 MDHEN, CDR2 SYDVKM. This CDR3 spans 17 amino acids. V was cut by 5 bases and J by 0 bases, with 17 bases left in between. The CDR3 DNA is TGTGCCAGCAGTGATGGGACAAGCCCTTATAGCAATCAGCCCCAGCATTTT. It is translated as CASSDGTSPYSNQPQHF.

This clone has just a few counts. This rearrangement joins TRBV9 to TRBJ2-7, with D tentatively TRBD2 (6 bases). The V end lost 1 base, the J end lost 7 bases, and 15 bases lay between the germline ends. In germline, CDR1 is SGDLS, CDR2 YYNGEE. The CDR3 has 14 residues. CDR3 in amino acids: CASSVLADPKEQYF. Here the CDR3 DNA reads TGTGCCAGCAGCGTATTAGCGGACCCTAAGGAGCAGTACTTC.

The chain is built from TRBV28 and TRBJ1-5, with 8 positions matching TRBD1. CDR3 length equals 17 residues. Per the germline V gene, CDR1 is MDHEN and CDR2 is SYDVKM. V trimming: 6 bases; J trimming: 3 bases; junction bases outside the gene matches: 13. The CDR3 bases are TGTGCCAGCAGCCGAAGGGGAACAGGGGGTAACAATCAGCCCCAGCATTTT. Translated, it gives CASSRRGTGGNNQPQHF. The full variable domain, in which reference TRBV28 and TRBJ1-5 provide the parts outside the CDR3, is DVKVTQSSRYLVKRTGEKVFLECVQDMDHENMFWYRQDPGLGLRLIYFSYDVKMKEKGDIPEGYSVSREKKERFSLILESASTNQTSMYLCASSRRGTGGNNQPQHFGDGTRLSIL.

This clone appeared a single time. The CDR3 DNA reads TGCGCCAGCAGCCAAGATACCGACAGAAACACCGGGGAGCTGTTTTTT. Translated: CASSQDTDRNTGELFF. This chain joins TRBV4-3 and TRBJ2-2; weak D call: TRBD1 (5 bases). Germline lookup yields CDR1 LGHNA and CDR2 YSLEER. V gave up 0 bases and J gave up 2 bases, with 10 bases separating them. This CDR3 region has 16 residues.

The CDR3 DNA sequence: TGTGCCAGCAGTGAAGGAGGGTTTGGTGTAAAACTGTTTTTT. This translates into CASSEGGFGVKLFF. The chain combines TRBV6-1 with TRBJ1-4; no definite D call. This CDR3 has 14 residues. V was shortened by 1 base and J by 10 bases, with 13 bases between the two germline ends. Germline V CDR1 and CDR2: MNHNS, SASEGT.

The chain carries TRBV10-3 and TRBJ2-1; 10 nucleotides match TRBD1. Germline CDR1 and CDR2: ENHRY and SYGVKD. V was pared by 6 bases and J by 4 bases, with 0 bases of the junction left unmatched. CDR3 length equals 13 residues. The CDR3 is CAIRGQGYNEQFF. CDR3 DNA: TGTGCCATCAGGGGACAGGGGTACAATGAGCAGTTCTTC.

In this sample, this clone turned up once. V gene TRBV5-1 combines with J gene TRBJ2-2; D not resolved. Trimming left V 5 bases short and J 5 bases short, with 13 bases between. The CDR3 loop spans 14 amino acids. The germline gives CDR1 SGHRS, CDR2 YFSETQ. The DNA for the CDR3 is TGCGCCAGCAGTCTGAGTGATTTAACCGGGGAGCTGTTTTTT. Translated, it gives CASSLSDLTGELFF.

This chain links TRBV4-3 with TRBJ1-1; the D is unclear. Per germline, CDR1 LGHNA and CDR2 YSLEER. Trimming took off 4 bases at V and 7 bases at J, with 16 bases between the two ends. The CDR3 loop spans 14 amino acids. CDR3 residues: CASSLIDKMHEAFF. The CDR3 DNA reads TGCGCCAGCAGCCTGATTGACAAGATGCATGAAGCTTTCTTT.

CDR3 sequence: CASSVHTGYGNTIYF. Written as DNA, the CDR3 is TGTGCCAGCAGCGTCCATACAGGGTATGGAAACACCATATATTTT. The rearrangement links TRBV9 to TRBJ1-3; tentatively, D is TRBD1 (6 bases). From germline, CDR1 is SGDLS and CDR2 YYNGEE. CDR3 length: 15 residues. The V gene lost 2 bases and the J gene lost 3 bases, with 12 bases spanning the gap.

The chain links TRBV6-6 to TRBJ2-7; 7 nucleotides align to TRBD2. Germline V gene data show CDR1 as MNHNY and CDR2 as SVGAGI (reference sequence). The CDR3 loop spans 13 amino acids. The junction had 5 bases not matched to a gene; V was cut back by 7 bases and J by 2 bases. The CDR3 spells CASTAGDAYEQYF. The CDR3 region has the DNA TGTGCCAGCACCGCGGGAGACGCCTACGAGCAGTACTTC.

This rearrangement joins TRBV28 to TRBJ1-5; D remains unclear. The CDR3 consists of 14 residues. Germline assignment: CDR1 MDHEN and CDR2 SYDVKM. V was cut by 5 bases and J by 0 bases, with 8 bases left in between. CDR3 nucleotides: TGTGCCAGCAGTCAACCCAGTAGCAATCAGCCCCAGCATTTT. It codes for CASSQPSSNQPQHF.

The chain uses TRBV19 and TRBJ2-7, with 10 bases that match TRBD2. Germline assignment: CDR1 LNHDA and CDR2 SQIVND (reference sequence). The length of the CDR3 is 13 residues. V shed 10 bases and J 3 bases; nucleotides not matched to a gene: 6. CDR3 sequence reads: CATRAGGFYEQYF. As DNA, the CDR3 is TGTGCCACCCGAGCGGGAGGGTTCTACGAGCAGTACTTC.

The V and J genes are TRBV28 and TRBJ2-3, with D tentatively TRBD1 (6 bases). Trimming removed 3 bases from V and 2 bases from J, with 15 bases in between. The germline gives CDR1 MDHEN, CDR2 SYDVKM. The CDR3 has 16 amino acids. For the CDR3, the DNA is TGTGCCAGCAGTTTGAGGGGGAACGTTGACACAGATACGCAGTATTTT. Its protein product is CASSLRGNVDTDTQYF.

The chain is built from TRBV19 and TRBJ2-3; TRBD1 agrees at 7 bases. The ends lost 4 bases at V and 4 bases at J; junction bases unmatched: 5. This CDR3 comprises 14 residues. CDR1 and CDR2 (germline): LNHDA, SQIVND (reference sequence). Here the CDR3 reads CASSTGQISDTQYF. In DNA form, the CDR3 reads TGTGCCAGTAGTACGGGACAGATCTCAGATACGCAGTATTTT.

V and J are TRBV2 and TRBJ2-3, with 7 nucleotides matching TRBD2. The germline gives CDR1 SNHLY, CDR2 FYNNEI. This CDR3 spans 15 amino acids. V gave up 6 bases and J gave up 1 base; unmatched junction bases: 7. Here the CDR3 DNA reads TGTGCCAGCAGCGAGGGGCTAGCGGGCACAGATACGCAGTATTTT. Translating it yields CASSEGLAGTDTQYF.

This chain links TRBV9 with TRBJ2-1; 8 bases fit TRBD1. Germline V gene data show CDR1 as SGDLS and CDR2 as YYNGEE. Trimming took 1 base from V and 1 from J; bases not matched to a gene: 1. The CDR3 runs 15 residues. The chain's CDR3 is CASSVRDRSYNEQFF. CDR3 nucleotide sequence: TGTGCCAGCAGCGTAAGGGACAGGTCCTACAATGAGCAGTTCTTC. Based on the CDR3 plus reference TRBV9 and TRBJ2-1, the full variable domain is DSGVTQTPKHLITATGQRVTLRCSPRSGDLSVYWYQQSLDQGLQFLIQYYNGEERAKGNILERFSAQQFPDLHSELNLSSLELGDSALYFCASSVRDRSYNEQFFGPGTRLTVL.

This chain uses TRBV10-1 with TRBJ1-2; possibly TRBD1 for D (5 bases). The germline gives CDR1 WNHNN, CDR2 SYGVQD (reference sequence). The CDR3 sequence is 13 residues long. The V gene lost 5 bases and the J gene lost 4 bases, with 11 bases spanning the gap. CDR3 coding DNA: TGCGCCAGCAGTCAGGACATTACCTATGGCTACACCTTC. Encoded protein: CASSQDITYGYTF.

The V and J genes are TRBV10-1 and TRBJ1-5; 10 positions agree with TRBD1. The CDR3 runs 14 residues. The V gene end was trimmed by 10 bases and the J gene end by 2 bases; junction bases not matched to a gene: 5. The germline V gene has CDR1 WNHNN and CDR2 SYGVQD (reference sequence). The CDR3 coding sequence is TGCGCCACACCCGGGACAGGGGGCAATCAGCCCCAGCATTTT. It yields the protein CATPGTGGNQPQHF.

The chain uses TRBV28 and TRBJ1-4, with 8 nucleotides matching TRBD1. The V gene's germline CDR1 is MDHEN and CDR2 SYDVKM. The CDR3 runs 14 residues. The trim removed 8 bases at V and 10 bases at J, leaving 12 bases unmatched. CDR3 nucleotide sequence: TGTGCCAGCTGCACTGCGGACAGGGATGGAAAACTGTTTTTT. Its protein product is CASCTADRDGKLFF.

The chain has TRBV7-2 and TRBJ1-2; 7 bases agree with TRBD1. CDR3 length equals 15 residues. In germline, CDR1 is SGHTA, CDR2 FQGNSA. The V segment lost 5 bases and the J segment 2 bases; nucleotides outside the gene matches: 8. CDR3 residues: CASSPTGVNNYGYTF. CDR3 DNA sequence: TGTGCCAGCAGCCCAACAGGGGTCAACAACTATGGCTACACCTTC.

This chain links TRBV3-1 (or the pseudogene TRBV3-2) with TRBJ1-2, with 7 bases identical to TRBD1. Germline loops: CDR1 LGHDT, CDR2 YNNKEL (reference sequence). Trimming took 4 bases from V and 2 from J; bases not matched to a gene: 1. This CDR3 has 13 amino acids. The CDR3 sequence is CASSPGQNYGYTF. CDR3 coding DNA: TGTGCCAGCAGCCCGGGACAGAACTATGGCTACACCTTC.

The chain has TRBV9 and TRBJ2-5, with 10 nucleotides matching TRBD2. With 0 bases clipped from V and 5 bases from J, the junction kept 10 bases outside the gene matches. CDR3 size: 17 residues. Germline CDR1 is SGDLS and CDR2 is YYNGEE. CDR3 nucleotide sequence: TGTGCCAGCAGCGTAGGTACTAGCGGGACCGGGGCGGAGACCCAGTACTTC. The encoded protein is CASSVGTSGTGAETQYF.